These 31 T cell receptor beta chains share one sample of origin, sequenced in a study of OX40 agonist ivuxolimab in advanced cancers. Produced via immunoSEQ multiplex PCR; TCRdb's table is partial and in-frame only. The table includes 28,000 or so clones, 84% detected once. Sample: CD4+ or CD8+ T cells sorted from blood, taken in a trial of the OX40 agonist ivuxolimab. The receptors originated from an adult with an advanced solid tumor such as melanoma, head and neck, liver or kidney cancer.

The chain links TRBV5-1 to TRBJ1-1; tentative D call: TRBD1 (5 bases). The V gene lost 5 bases and the J gene lost 6 bases, with 14 bases spanning the gap. CDR3 length: 13 residues. Germline assignment: CDR1 SGHRS and CDR2 YFSETQ. CDR3 DNA sequence: TGCGCCAGCAGTCTAGGGGTTGTGGCTGAAGCTTTCTTT. It codes for CASSLGVVAEAFF.

The V call is TRBV6-5, the J call TRBJ2-7, with TRBD2 identical over 7 bases. V was clipped by 6 bases and J by 2 bases; unmatched bases: 10. There are 15 residues in the CDR3. CDR1 and CDR2 (germline): MNHEY, SVGAGI. The CDR3, as DNA: TGTGCCAGCAGCAATCGGGGGAGGGGAACCTACGAGCAGTACTTC. This encodes CASSNRGRGTYEQYF.

V usage is TRBV6-5 and J usage is TRBJ1-6, with 7 bases identical to TRBD1. J lost 9 bases, V lost 6 bases, and 11 bases had no gene match. The CDR3 contains 15 residues. Germline-derived CDR1 and CDR2 are MNHEY and SVGAGI. CDR3: CASRHEWTGGSPLHF. CDR3 bases: TGTGCCAGCAGACACGAATGGACAGGAGGTTCACCCCTCCACTTT.

This clone was picked up a small number of times. Different DNA sequences within this sample yield the same CDR3. The chain links TRBV6-5 to TRBJ2-1; 7 bases are shared with TRBD2. This CDR3 spans 14 amino acids. Germline V gene lookup returns CDR1 MNHEY and CDR2 SVGAGI. V shed 5 bases and J 1 base; nucleotides not matched to a gene: 2. DNA for the CDR3: TGTGCCAGCAGTCGGCGGGAGTCCTACAATGAGCAGTTCTTC. Amino acid sequence: CASSRRESYNEQFF.

The CDR3 here is CASSFTRGLNEQFF. The CDR3 bases are TGTGCCAGCAGCTTTACCCGTGGGCTCAATGAGCAGTTCTTC. This chain connects TRBV7-9 to TRBJ2-1; no definite D call. This CDR3 has 14 amino acids. Trimming left V 3 bases short and J 6 bases short, with 12 bases between. The V gene's germline CDR1 is SEHNR and CDR2 FQNEAQ (reference sequence).

This clone appeared a single time. The chain carries TRBV7-2 and TRBJ2-3, with TRBD2 as a possible D gene (7 bases). V lost 1 base to trimming and J lost 2 bases, with 10 bases between them. Germline loops: CDR1 SGHTA, CDR2 FQGNSA. The CDR3 loop spans 15 amino acids. CDR3 DNA: TGTGCCAGCAGCTTAGTAGGGGGGGCCACAGATACGCAGTATTTT. This encodes CASSLVGGATDTQYF. Based on the CDR3 plus reference TRBV7-2 and TRBJ2-3, the full variable domain is GAGVSQSPSNKVTEKGKDVELRCDPISGHTALYWYRQSLGQGLEFLIYFQGNSAPDKSGLPSDRFSAERTGGSVSTLTIQRTQQEDSAVYLCASSLVGGATDTQYFGPGTRLTVL.

This rearrangement joins TRBV9 to TRBJ2-1; D is possibly TRBD2 (6 bases). Trimming took 0 bases from V and 9 from J, leaving 10 bases between them. Germline V gene lookup returns CDR1 SGDLS and CDR2 YYNGEE. The CDR3 runs 13 residues. DNA of the CDR3: TGTGCCAGCAGCGTAGGAGGCGGGACTGAGCAGTTCTTC. As protein: CASSVGGGTEQFF.

This sequence joins TRBV13 and TRBJ1-5; tentatively, D is TRBD1 (5 bases). V was cut by 8 bases and J by 7 bases, with 24 bases left in between. This CDR3 is built from 16 residues. From germline, CDR1 is PRHDT and CDR2 FYEKMQ (reference sequence). The CDR3 DNA reads as TGTGCCAGCCGAAGTTTCGGGGGAGGGGCCCAGCAGCCCCAGCATTTT. Protein sequence: CASRSFGGGAQQPQHF.

The chain recombines TRBV13 with TRBJ2-7; D gene uncertain. Trimming cost V 5 bases and J 1 base, with 15 bases left between them. The germline gives CDR1 PRHDT, CDR2 FYEKMQ (reference sequence). The CDR3 covers 15 residues. The CDR3 DNA follows: TGTGCCAGCAGCCCCCCGCGAAAGGGATCCTACGAGCAGTACTTC. Protein product: CASSPPRKGSYEQYF.

This clone was counted between two and nine times. The V gene is TRBV7-2, the J gene TRBJ2-7, with TRBD2 matching 8 bases. The germline CDR1 and CDR2 sequences are SGHTA and FQGNSA. Trimming removed 8 bases from V and 0 bases from J; junction bases left unmatched: 3. The CDR3 has 13 residues. The CDR3 nucleotides are TGTGCCAGCCGGGGGGGGAGCTCCTACGAGCAGTACTTC. Encoded protein: CASRGGSSYEQYF.

This clone was seen a few times. V is TRBV21-1 and J is TRBJ1-2; the table names TRBD1, a call not compared with the DNA. TRBV21-1 is designated a pseudogene. The CDR3 has 22 residues. In DNA, the CDR3 is TGTGCCAGCAGCAAAGATAGGGCTGACAGGGGGATGTGGTTTAGTCCCTACTATGGCTACACCTTC. As protein: CASSKDRADRGMWFSPYYGYTF.

V usage is TRBV7-9 and J usage is TRBJ2-1, with TRBD1 identical over 7 bases. The CDR3 is made up of 17 amino acids. V was clipped by 7 bases and J by 0 bases; unmatched bases: 12. Germline CDR1 and CDR2: SEHNR and FQNEAQ (reference sequence). CDR3 nucleotides: TGTGCCAGCATCGCGAGTAGGGGGCAAACCTCCTACAATGAGCAGTTCTTC. This translates into CASIASRGQTSYNEQFF.

The chain uses TRBV4-3 and TRBJ2-7, with D unclear. This CDR3 has 14 amino acids. V was trimmed by 0 bases and J by 1 base, leaving 7 bases between them. The germline CDR1 and CDR2 sequences are LGHNA and YSLEER. The CDR3 reads CASSQDWGSYEQYF. CDR3 DNA sequence: TGCGCCAGCAGCCAAGATTGGGGTTCCTACGAGCAGTACTTC.

This rearrangement joins TRBV27 to TRBJ2-5; D is perhaps TRBD1 (5 bases). The J call could be wrong; TRBJ2-7 is a better fit for the DNA end. Per germline, CDR1 MNHEY and CDR2 SMNVEV (reference sequence). CDR3 length: 15 residues. CDR3 amino acids: CASSSPPQGPYEQYF. The CDR3 nucleotides read TGTGCCAGCAGTTCTCCCCCTCAGGGCCCCTACGAGCAGTACTTC.

This chain joins TRBV19 and TRBJ1-1; 9 nucleotides line up with TRBD1. CDR3 length equals 18 residues. V lost 0 bases and J lost 3; bases outside the gene matches: 11. Looked up from germline, CDR1 is LNHDA and CDR2 is SQIVND (reference sequence). The DNA for the CDR3 is TGTGCCAGTAGTATAGAAATCGTAACAGGGGGCCGTGACACTGAAGCTTTCTTT. Translated, it gives CASSIEIVTGGRDTEAFF.

The V gene is TRBV28, the J gene TRBJ2-1, with TRBD1 matching over 7 bases. V trimming: 8 bases; J trimming: 2 bases; junction bases outside the gene matches: 9. Looked up from germline, CDR1 is MDHEN and CDR2 is SYDVKM. This CDR3 comprises 15 residues. The CDR3 sequence: CASAPDRETYNEQFF. CDR3 DNA: TGTGCCAGCGCCCCAGACAGGGAAACCTACAATGAGCAGTTCTTC. The full variable domain, its missing parts supplied by reference TRBV28 and TRBJ2-1, is DVKVTQSSRYLVKRTGEKVFLECVQDMDHENMFWYRQDPGLGLRLIYFSYDVKMKEKGDIPEGYSVSREKKERFSLILESASTNQTSMYLCASAPDRETYNEQFFGPGTRLTVL.

This clone appeared a single time. The chain couples TRBV7-9 to TRBJ1-2; no clear D gene. The CDR3 is made up of 14 amino acids. Per germline, CDR1 SEHNR and CDR2 FQNEAQ (reference sequence). V lost 3 bases and J lost 6, with 14 bases in between. CDR3 sequence reads: CASSLRHWEDGYTF. The CDR3 DNA follows: TGTGCCAGCAGCTTGAGACACTGGGAGGATGGCTACACCTTC. Looking up the rest from reference TRBV7-9 and TRBJ1-2 gives the full variable domain: DTGVSQNPRHKITKRGQNVTFRCDPISEHNRLYWYRQTLGQGPEFLTYFQNEAQLEKSRLLSDRFSAERPKGSFSTLEIQRTEQGDSAMYLCASSLRHWEDGYTFGSGTRLTVV.

Regarding this clone: An end of the junction differs from the germline gene, which may be a read error. The V gene is TRBV4-2, the J gene TRBJ2-3; D perhaps matches TRBD2 (5 bases). The germline V gene encodes CDR1 LGHNA and CDR2 YNFKEQ. This CDR3 region has 14 residues. This CDR3 is CASNQGGIPDTQYF. In DNA form, the CDR3 reads TGTGCCAGCAACCAAGGAGGAATCCCAGATACGCAGTATTTT.

The V and J genes are TRBV6-4 and TRBJ2-3; TRBD1 is a possible D gene (5 bases). The V gene lost 0 bases and the J gene lost 3 bases, with 10 bases spanning the gap. This CDR3 spans 15 amino acids. The germline CDR1 and CDR2 sequences are MRHNA and SNTAGT. The CDR3 coding sequence is TGTGCCAGCAGTGACTCGACAGCCCTTACAGATACGCAGTATTTT. Protein: CASSDSTALTDTQYF.

The chain couples TRBV9 to TRBJ2-7; TRBD2 aligns across 8 bases. This CDR3 is 15 amino acids long. Trimming cost V 3 bases and J 0 bases; bases outside gene matches: 5. CDR1 and CDR2 (germline): SGDLS, YYNGEE. Here the CDR3 reads CASSASGTSSYEQYF. CDR3 in DNA: TGTGCCAGCAGCGCCTCGGGGACTAGCTCCTACGAGCAGTACTTC.

The chain recombines TRBV11-2 with TRBJ2-3, with TRBD2 as a possible D gene (6 bases). Germline V CDR1 and CDR2: SGHAT, FQNNGV. The CDR3 is made up of 16 amino acids. The V gene lost 1 base and the J gene lost 2 bases, with 13 bases spanning the gap. CDR3 nucleotides: TGTGCCAGCAGCTTAGGAGCGGGCCCCTCCACAGATACGCAGTATTTT. Protein sequence: CASSLGAGPSTDTQYF.

The chain couples TRBV9 to TRBJ2-1; 12 bases are a match to TRBD2. This CDR3 is built from 17 residues. V shed 0 bases and J 7 bases; nucleotides not matched to a gene: 8. CDR1 and CDR2 from the germline V gene are SGDLS and YYNGEE. The DNA of the CDR3 is TGTGCCAGCAGCGTAGCCAGAAGGACTAGCGGGAAAAATGAGCAGTTCTTC. Its protein is CASSVARRTSGKNEQFF.

The V gene is TRBV7-2, the J gene TRBJ1-2; D is ambiguous. Germline V gene sequence: CDR1 SGHTA, CDR2 FQGNSA. CDR3 length: 11 amino acids. As DNA, the CDR3 is TGTGCAGGGAGAAGTAACTATGGCTACACCTTC. This gives the protein CAGRSNYGYTF.

This rearrangement joins TRBV5-4 to TRBJ2-5, with 13 bases matching TRBD2. The V gene end was trimmed by 5 bases and the J gene end by 2 bases; junction bases not matched to a gene: 3. The CDR3 has 15 amino acids. Germline-derived CDR1 and CDR2 are SGHNT and YYREEE (reference sequence). The CDR3 loop is CASSRTSGGQETQYF. CDR3 coding DNA: TGTGCCAGCAGTCGGACTAGCGGGGGACAAGAGACCCAGTACTTC.

The V and J genes are TRBV28 and TRBJ2-3; 11 positions agree with TRBD1. The CDR3 extends over 15 amino acids. Germline CDR1 reads MDHEN; CDR2 reads SYDVKM. V was pared by 4 bases and J by 2 bases, with 2 bases of the junction left unmatched. CDR3 bases: TGTGCCAGCAGTTGGACAGGGGGCAACACAGATACGCAGTATTTT. This sequence encodes CASSWTGGNTDTQYF.

V gene TRBV5-4 combines with J gene TRBJ1-6, with TRBD1 matching over 9 bases. The V gene's germline CDR1 is SGHNT and CDR2 YYREEE (reference sequence). This CDR3 is 14 amino acids long. V shed 6 bases, J shed 8 bases, and the junction held 6 bases outside the gene matches. This CDR3 reads CASTLGTGHSPLHF. The CDR3 DNA reads as TGTGCCAGCACCCTGGGGACAGGGCATTCACCCCTCCACTTT.

This rearrangement joins TRBV27 to TRBJ2-2, with 12 bases aligning to TRBD1. Germline V gene data show CDR1 as MNHEY and CDR2 as SMNVEV (reference sequence). V gave up 6 bases and J gave up 7 bases; unmatched junction bases: 12. CDR3 size: 17 residues. The CDR3 sequence is CASSRAGTGGADGELFF. The CDR3 DNA is TGTGCCAGCAGCCGAGCCGGGACAGGGGGCGCCGACGGGGAGCTGTTTTTT.

This chain uses TRBV5-1 with TRBJ2-3; possibly TRBD1 for D (5 bases). Germline V CDR1 and CDR2: SGHRS, YFSETQ. The V gene lost 4 bases and the J gene lost 0 bases, with 12 bases spanning the gap. CDR3 length: 15 residues. The CDR3 bases are TGCGCCAGCAGCCCGTCCAGGGTCAGCACAGATACGCAGTATTTT. It yields the protein CASSPSRVSTDTQYF.

The chain is built from TRBV5-1 and TRBJ2-7; 10 bases align to TRBD1. V trimming: 4 bases; J trimming: 7 bases; junction bases outside the gene matches: 5. Germline CDR1 is SGHRS and CDR2 is YFSETQ. The CDR3 consists of 13 residues. The CDR3 protein is CASSPGTGVEQYF. The CDR3 DNA follows: TGCGCCAGCAGCCCCGGGACAGGGGTTGAGCAGTACTTC.

This chain uses TRBV10-3 with TRBJ2-1; 7 nucleotides agree with TRBD1. Germline V gives CDR1 ENHRY, CDR2 SYGVKD. Trimming took 6 bases from V and 0 from J; bases not matched to a gene: 5. This CDR3 spans 15 amino acids. The CDR3 here is CAIRAGTDSYNEQFF. In DNA, the CDR3 is TGTGCCATCAGGGCCGGGACAGACTCCTACAATGAGCAGTTCTTC.

The V call is TRBV29-1, the J call TRBJ2-7, with D perhaps TRBD1 or TRBD2 (5 bases each). The CDR3 runs to 12 residues. Germline V lookup: CDR1 SQVTM, CDR2 ANQGSEA. Deletions cut 6 bases from V and 0 bases from J, with 9 bases between. The CDR3 here is CSVVRGSYEQYF. DNA for the CDR3: TGCAGCGTGGTGAGGGGCTCCTACGAGCAGTACTTC.